The rows below give T cell receptor beta chains drawn from one sample of a study of shared clonotypes between healthy human individuals. Using immunoSEQ multiplex PCR, the repertoire was profiled, and TCRdb retains in-frame clones only, with some absent. The repertoire holds approximately 980,000 clones, with 70% to 85% as singletons. The sequencing input was memory CD4+ T cells sorted from blood. The source of these receptors is a man between 18 and 35 years old in good health. CDR3s include the opening cysteine and the closing phenylalanine or tryptophan. Fields, in order: CDR3 protein, clone size, V gene. Clone size is shown for a subset of rows, as once, few, many or a class of expanded clone.

cdr3_aa: CASSKGAWYEQYF
clone_size: NA
v_call: TRBV13

cdr3_aa: CASSLRDTNYEQYF
clone_size: NA
v_call: TRBV7-8

cdr3_aa: CSAPSRDTQYF
clone_size: NA
v_call: TRBV20-1

cdr3_aa: CSAGGIYEQYF
clone_size: NA
v_call: TRBV20-1

cdr3_aa: CASSVLTGGEQYF
clone_size: NA
v_call: TRBV9

cdr3_aa: CASSLGRLSNQPQHF
clone_size: NA
v_call: TRBV7-3

cdr3_aa: CASSFRVNEKLFF
clone_size: NA
v_call: TRBV5-6

cdr3_aa: CASSRDSRFVYEQYF
clone_size: few
v_call: TRBV19

cdr3_aa: CASSAQGNGNTIYF
clone_size: once
v_call: TRBV9

cdr3_aa: CASSKGTSWSDTQYF
clone_size: once
v_call: TRBV7-6

cdr3_aa: CASSARDRLNTIYF
clone_size: few
v_call: TRBV19

cdr3_aa: CASSTKERRQPQHF
clone_size: NA
v_call: TRBV2

cdr3_aa: CASRAGGNTIYF
clone_size: NA
v_call: TRBV5-6

cdr3_aa: CASSLEDKSREQFF
clone_size: NA
v_call: TRBV7-7

cdr3_aa: CASSLMNSLGDEKLFF
clone_size: NA
v_call: TRBV18

cdr3_aa: CASRPGTTNEKLFF
clone_size: few
v_call: TRBV13

cdr3_aa: CASGLLTGGDSPLHF
clone_size: NA
v_call: TRBV28

cdr3_aa: CATSILGREYGYTF
clone_size: NA
v_call: TRBV15

cdr3_aa: CASSRFDRDLDEQYF
clone_size: NA
v_call: TRBV5-4

cdr3_aa: CASSLDRDRGPWTEKLFF
clone_size: NA
v_call: TRBV11-2

cdr3_aa: CASSLVAGGLSGANVLTF
clone_size: NA
v_call: TRBV7-2

cdr3_aa: CASSPGGGTGPQHF
clone_size: few
v_call: TRBV18

cdr3_aa: CASSSEGAPPYGYTF
clone_size: NA
v_call: TRBV28

cdr3_aa: CASTRIDRGHTEAFF
clone_size: NA
v_call: TRBV5-6

cdr3_aa: CASSLASGTGTGELFF
clone_size: NA
v_call: TRBV28

cdr3_aa: CASSFLDRLTGELFF
clone_size: NA
v_call: TRBV7-9

cdr3_aa: CASRQVAITDTQYF
clone_size: NA
v_call: TRBV10-1

cdr3_aa: CASSLSLGADGYTF
clone_size: few
v_call: TRBV5-1

cdr3_aa: CAWRSQGAGSQPQHF
clone_size: few
v_call: TRBV30

cdr3_aa: CASSVGQSNQPQHF
clone_size: NA
v_call: TRBV9

cdr3_aa: CASSLSRGTNEKLFF
clone_size: NA
v_call: TRBV5-6

cdr3_aa: CASSFTGDSHNEQFF
clone_size: NA
v_call: TRBV6-6

cdr3_aa: CASSQQRSSGNTIYF
clone_size: NA
v_call: TRBV14

cdr3_aa: CASSLYQNANTQYF
clone_size: NA
v_call: TRBV28

cdr3_aa: CASSGTGSGYTF
clone_size: NA
v_call: TRBV6-5

cdr3_aa: CASSWGDTDTQYF
clone_size: NA
v_call: TRBV5-6

cdr3_aa: CASSLNGARGTDTQYF
clone_size: once
v_call: TRBV7-2

cdr3_aa: CASSLSGGQARGYTF
clone_size: NA
v_call: TRBV7-9

cdr3_aa: CASSLEQGAEAFF
clone_size: NA
v_call: TRBV5-1

cdr3_aa: CASKGGRDTQYF
clone_size: NA
v_call: TRBV2

cdr3_aa: CASSDTPNYGYTF
clone_size: few
v_call: TRBV6-1

cdr3_aa: CASSFGSFTGELFF
clone_size: once
v_call: TRBV5-1

cdr3_aa: CASSPIEWNTEAFF
clone_size: few
v_call: TRBV18

cdr3_aa: CAIGGYSGEQYF
clone_size: NA
v_call: TRBV10-3

cdr3_aa: CASSNTGGVGTDTQYF
clone_size: NA
v_call: TRBV11-1

cdr3_aa: CASKTRAGMSTDTQYF
clone_size: NA
v_call: TRBV5-1